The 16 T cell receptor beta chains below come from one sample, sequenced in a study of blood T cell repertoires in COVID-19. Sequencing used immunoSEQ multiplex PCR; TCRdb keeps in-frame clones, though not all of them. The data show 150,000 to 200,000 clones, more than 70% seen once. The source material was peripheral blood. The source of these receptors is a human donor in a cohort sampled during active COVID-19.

The CDR3 DNA reads TGTGCCAGCAGCGCCGGGGGCACAGATACGCAGTATTTT. Amino acids: CASSAGGTDTQYF. The chain combines TRBV3-1 (or the pseudogene TRBV3-2) with TRBJ2-3; possible D gene TRBD2, 5 bases. This CDR3 has 13 residues. With 5 bases removed from V and 1 base from J, the gap between germline ends came to 7 bases. Germline V gene sequence: CDR1 LGHDT, CDR2 YNNKEL (reference sequence).

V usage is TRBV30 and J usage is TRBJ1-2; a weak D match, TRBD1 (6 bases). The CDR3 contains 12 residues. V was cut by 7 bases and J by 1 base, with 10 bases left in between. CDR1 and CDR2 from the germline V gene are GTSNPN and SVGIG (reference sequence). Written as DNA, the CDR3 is TGTGCCTTCCCGGACAGTAACTATGGCTACACCTTC. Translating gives CAFPDSNYGYTF.

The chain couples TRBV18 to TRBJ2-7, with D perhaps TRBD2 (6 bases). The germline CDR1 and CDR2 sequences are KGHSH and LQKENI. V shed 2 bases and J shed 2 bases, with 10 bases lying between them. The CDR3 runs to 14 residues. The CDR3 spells CASSPAGPTYEQYF. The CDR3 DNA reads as TGTGCCAGCTCACCAGCGGGACCCACCTACGAGCAGTACTTC.

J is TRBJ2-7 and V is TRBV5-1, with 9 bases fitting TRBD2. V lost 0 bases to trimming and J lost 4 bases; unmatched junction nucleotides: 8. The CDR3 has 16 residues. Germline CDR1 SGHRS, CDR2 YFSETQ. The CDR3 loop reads CASSLGPLAGMYEQYF. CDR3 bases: TGCGCCAGCAGCTTGGGGCCCCTAGCGGGAATGTACGAGCAGTACTTC.

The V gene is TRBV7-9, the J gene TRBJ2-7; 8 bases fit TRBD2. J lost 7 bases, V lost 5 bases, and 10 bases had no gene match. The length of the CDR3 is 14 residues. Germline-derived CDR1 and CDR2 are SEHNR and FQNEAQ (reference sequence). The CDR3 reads CASSAYGTRGEQYF. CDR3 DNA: TGTGCCAGCAGCGCCTACGGGACTAGGGGGGAGCAGTACTTC. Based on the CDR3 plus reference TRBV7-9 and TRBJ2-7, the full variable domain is DTGVSQNPRHKITKRGQNVTFRCDPISEHNRLYWYRQTLGQGPEFLTYFQNEAQLEKSRLLSDRFSAERPKGSFSTLEIQRTEQGDSAMYLCASSAYGTRGEQYFGPGTRLTVT.

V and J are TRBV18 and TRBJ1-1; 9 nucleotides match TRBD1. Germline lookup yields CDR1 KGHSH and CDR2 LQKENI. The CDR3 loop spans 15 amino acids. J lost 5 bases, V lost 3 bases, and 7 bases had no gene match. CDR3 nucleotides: TGTGCCAGCTCACCCCCGGGACAGGGTAGGACTGAAGCTTTCTTT. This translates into CASSPPGQGRTEAFF.

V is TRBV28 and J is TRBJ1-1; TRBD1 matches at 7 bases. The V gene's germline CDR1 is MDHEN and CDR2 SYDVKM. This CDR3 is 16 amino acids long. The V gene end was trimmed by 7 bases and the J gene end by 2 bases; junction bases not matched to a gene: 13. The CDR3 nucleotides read TGTGCCAGCACGCGGACAGGCAGAAGGGCTAACACTGAAGCTTTCTTT. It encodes CASTRTGRRANTEAFF.

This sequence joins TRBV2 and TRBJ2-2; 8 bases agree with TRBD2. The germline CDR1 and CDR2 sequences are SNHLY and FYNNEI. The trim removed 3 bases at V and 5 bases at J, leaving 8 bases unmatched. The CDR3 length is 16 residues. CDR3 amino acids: CASSEWVSGKTGELFF. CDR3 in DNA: TGTGCCAGCAGTGAGTGGGTTAGCGGGAAGACCGGGGAGCTGTTTTTT.

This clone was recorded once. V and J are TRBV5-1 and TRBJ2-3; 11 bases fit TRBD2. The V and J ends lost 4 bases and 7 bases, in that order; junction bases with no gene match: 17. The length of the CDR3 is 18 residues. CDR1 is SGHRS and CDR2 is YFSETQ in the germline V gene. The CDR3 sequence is CASSRTPPRLAGSYTQYF. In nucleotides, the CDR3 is TGCGCCAGCAGCCGAACTCCCCCCCGACTAGCGGGATCTTATACGCAGTATTTT.

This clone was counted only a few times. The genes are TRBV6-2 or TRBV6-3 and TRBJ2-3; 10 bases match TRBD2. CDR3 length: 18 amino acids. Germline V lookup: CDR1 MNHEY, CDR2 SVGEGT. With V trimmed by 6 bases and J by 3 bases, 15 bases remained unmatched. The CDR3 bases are TGTGCCAGCAGCCCCCTGCCCCAACTAGCGGGGCTAACAGATACGCAGTATTTT. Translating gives CASSPLPQLAGLTDTQYF.

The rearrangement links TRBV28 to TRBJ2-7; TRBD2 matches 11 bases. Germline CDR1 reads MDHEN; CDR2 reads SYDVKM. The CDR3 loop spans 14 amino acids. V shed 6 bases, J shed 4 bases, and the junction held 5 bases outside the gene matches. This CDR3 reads CASRLAGGDYEQYF. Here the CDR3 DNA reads TGTGCCAGCAGATTAGCGGGAGGGGATTACGAGCAGTACTTC.

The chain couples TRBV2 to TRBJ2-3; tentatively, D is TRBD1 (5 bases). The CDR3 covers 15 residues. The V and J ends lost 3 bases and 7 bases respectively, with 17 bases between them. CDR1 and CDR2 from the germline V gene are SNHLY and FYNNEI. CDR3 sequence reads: CASSDVGQGTNTQYF. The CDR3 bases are TGTGCCAGCAGTGATGTGGGGCAGGGCACGAATACGCAGTATTTT.

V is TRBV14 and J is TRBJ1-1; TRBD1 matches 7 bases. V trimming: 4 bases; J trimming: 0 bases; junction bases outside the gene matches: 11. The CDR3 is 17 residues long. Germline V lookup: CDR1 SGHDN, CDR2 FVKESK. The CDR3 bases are TGTGCCAGCAGCCTTAGGGGACCCAGGGGGATGAACACTGAAGCTTTCTTT. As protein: CASSLRGPRGMNTEAFF.

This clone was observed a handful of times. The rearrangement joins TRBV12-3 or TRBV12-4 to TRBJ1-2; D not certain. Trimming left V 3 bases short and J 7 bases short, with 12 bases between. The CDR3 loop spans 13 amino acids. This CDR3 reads CASSFRTAGGYTF. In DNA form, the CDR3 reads TGTGCCAGCAGTTTCCGTACAGCCGGTGGCTACACCTTC.

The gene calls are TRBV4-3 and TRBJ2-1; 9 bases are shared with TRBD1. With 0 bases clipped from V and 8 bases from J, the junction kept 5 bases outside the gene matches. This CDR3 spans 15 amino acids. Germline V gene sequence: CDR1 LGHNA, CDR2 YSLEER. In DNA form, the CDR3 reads TGCGCCAGCAGCCAAGATGGGACAGGGTACCATGAGCAGTTCTTC. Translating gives CASSQDGTGYHEQFF.

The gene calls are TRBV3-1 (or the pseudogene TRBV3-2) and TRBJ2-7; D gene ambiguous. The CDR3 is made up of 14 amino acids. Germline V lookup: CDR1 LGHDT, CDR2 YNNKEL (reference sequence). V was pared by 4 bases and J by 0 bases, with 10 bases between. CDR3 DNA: TGTGCCAGCAGCCGGGCTATAAGCTCCTACGAGCAGTACTTC. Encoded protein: CASSRAISSYEQYF.